This T cell receptor beta chain was found in a study of CD8 T cells in Susac syndrome. The authors carried out high-throughput sequencing of TCR beta. They applied it to CD8+ and CD4+ T cells obtained from blood. TEMRA cells were enriched by FACS, while CD8+ and CD4+ T cells were obtained through a negative isolation that was performed magnetically. RNA was extracted with the RNeasy kit, and a quantity of roughly 0.5 to 1 ug was reverse transcribed using random hexamers. Multiplex immunoSEQ PCR targeted 54 Vbeta and 13 Jbeta TCR beta segments. TCRdb re-called the immunoSEQ multiplex PCR reads with MiXCR, one entry per CDR3 protein. The sample has approximately 180,000 distinct CDR3 sequences, approximately 94% seen once. Trimming stripped 4 bases from V and 8 bases from J, with 14 bases between. Germline V gene lookup returns CDR1 SQVTM and CDR2 ANQGSEA. The CDR3 sequence is 12 residues long.

This TCR derives from a human donor with multiple sclerosis. Sequencing used CD4+ T cells from PBMCs. The chain employs TRBV29-1 and TRBJ1-2, with D perhaps TRBD1 (6 bases). The CDR3 DNA reads TGCAGCGTTGGGGAGGGGGACGGCGGCTACACCTTC. Its protein product is CSVGEGDGGYTF.